This T cell receptor (beta chain) was captured in a study of blood T cell repertoires in COVID-19. Study-level background: PBMCs, B-cell-depleted T cells, or T cells provided the cDNA or gDNA that made up the material.

Trimming at V came to 4 bases and at J to 10 bases, leaving 10 bases not matched to a gene. Germline CDR1 and CDR2: SGHRS and YFSETQ. The CDR3 is made up of 15 amino acids. Produced via immunoSEQ multiplex PCR; TCRdb's table is partial and in-frame only. The table lists some 250,000 clones, about 80% of them singletons. This clone was seen a few times. The V and J genes are TRBV5-1 and TRBJ2-1, with 11 nucleotides matching TRBD2. This TCR was recovered from a woman older than 75 with acute or convalescent COVID-19. Sequencing used peripheral blood. The CDR3 nucleotides are TGCGCCAGCAGCCTAACTAGCGGGAGTCTGGGAGAGCAGTTCTTC. It specifies CASSLTSGSLGEQFF.